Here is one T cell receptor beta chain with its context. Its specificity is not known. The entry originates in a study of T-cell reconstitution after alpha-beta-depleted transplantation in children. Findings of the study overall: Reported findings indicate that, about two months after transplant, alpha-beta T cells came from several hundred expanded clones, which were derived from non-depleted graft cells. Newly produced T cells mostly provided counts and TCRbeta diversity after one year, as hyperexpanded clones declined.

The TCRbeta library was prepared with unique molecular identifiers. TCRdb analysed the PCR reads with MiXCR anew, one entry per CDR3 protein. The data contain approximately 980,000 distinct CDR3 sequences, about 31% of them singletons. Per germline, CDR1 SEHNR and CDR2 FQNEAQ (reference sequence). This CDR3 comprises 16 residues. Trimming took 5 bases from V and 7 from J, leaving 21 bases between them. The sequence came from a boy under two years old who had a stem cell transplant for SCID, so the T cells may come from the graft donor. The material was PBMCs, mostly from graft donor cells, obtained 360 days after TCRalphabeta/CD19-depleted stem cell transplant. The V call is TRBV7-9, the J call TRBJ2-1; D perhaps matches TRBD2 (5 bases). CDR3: CASSLYEGPLWNEQFF. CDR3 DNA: TGTGCCAGCAGCCTCTACGAGGGCCCTCTATGGAATGAGCAGTTCTTC.